This TCR beta chain was profiled in a study of blood T cell repertoires in COVID-19. Study context: Donors in the United States, Italy and Spain gave samples during acute or convalescent COVID-19. Sources were T cells, B-cell-depleted T cells, or PBMCs; the material itself was cDNA or gDNA.

Original methodology: Reference gene primer amplification gave nucleated cell count estimates. The table came from immunoSEQ multiplex PCR; TCRdb's copy has only in-frame clones and leaves some out. Clone size and the V and J calls come from that table; the DNA yielded D and trimming. The table includes some 350,000 clones, 88% detected once. The Seattle site enrolled patients during active infection and followed them longitudinally. CDR1 SNHLY and CDR2 FYNNEI come from the germline V gene. V was shortened by 4 bases and J by 8 bases, with 6 bases between the two germline ends. The CDR3 is made up of 11 amino acids.

The sequence came from a woman between 65 and 79 years old with COVID-19, enrolled during active disease. The rearrangement uses TRBV2 and TRBJ2-1, with a possible D match to TRBD2 (5 bases). The specimen was peripheral blood. The CDR3 spells CASSARDEQFF. The CDR3 region has the DNA TGTGCCAGCAGTGCGAGGGATGAGCAGTTCTTC.